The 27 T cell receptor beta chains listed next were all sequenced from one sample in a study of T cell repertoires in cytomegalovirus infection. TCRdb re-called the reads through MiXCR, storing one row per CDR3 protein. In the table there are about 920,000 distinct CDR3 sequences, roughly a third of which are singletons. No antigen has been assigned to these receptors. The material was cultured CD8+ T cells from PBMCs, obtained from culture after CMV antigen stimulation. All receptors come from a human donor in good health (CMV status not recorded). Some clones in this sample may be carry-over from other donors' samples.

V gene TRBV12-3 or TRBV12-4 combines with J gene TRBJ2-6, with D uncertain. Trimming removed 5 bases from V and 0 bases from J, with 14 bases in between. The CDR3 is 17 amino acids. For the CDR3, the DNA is TGTGCCAGCAGTCCTCCAGGATTGTACTCTGGGGCCAACGTCCTGACTTTC. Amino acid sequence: CASSPPGLYSGANVLTF.

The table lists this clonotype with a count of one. The CDR3 loop reads CATSVLGVLLGETQYF. CDR3 coding DNA: TGTGCCACCAGCGTCCTTGGGGTGCTCCTTGGAGAGACCCAGTACTTC. The rearrangement joins TRBV15 to TRBJ2-5; D unresolved. This CDR3 spans 16 amino acids. The germline V gene encodes CDR1 LNHNV and CDR2 YYDKDF (reference sequence). V was pared by 5 bases and J by 4 bases, with 20 bases between.

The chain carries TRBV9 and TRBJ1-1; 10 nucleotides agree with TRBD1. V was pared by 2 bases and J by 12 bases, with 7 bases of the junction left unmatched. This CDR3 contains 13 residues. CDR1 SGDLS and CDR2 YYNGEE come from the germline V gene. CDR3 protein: CASSVPGGQGTFF. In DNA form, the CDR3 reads TGTGCCAGCAGCGTCCCTGGGGGACAGGGGACTTTCTTT.

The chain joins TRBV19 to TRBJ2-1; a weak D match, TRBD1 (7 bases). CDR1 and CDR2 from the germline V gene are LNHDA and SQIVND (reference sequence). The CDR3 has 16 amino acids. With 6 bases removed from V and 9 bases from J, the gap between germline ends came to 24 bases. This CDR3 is CASSPPSVRGRGEQFF. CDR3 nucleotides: TGTGCCAGTAGCCCTCCGTCGGTGAGGGGGCGGGGTGAGCAGTTCTTC.

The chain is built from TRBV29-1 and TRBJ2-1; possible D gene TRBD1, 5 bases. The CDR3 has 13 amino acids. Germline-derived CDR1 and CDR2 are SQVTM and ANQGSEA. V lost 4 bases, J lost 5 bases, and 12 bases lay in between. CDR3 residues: CSVVLGVHNEQFF. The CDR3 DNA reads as TGCAGCGTTGTTTTAGGGGTCCACAATGAGCAGTTCTTC.

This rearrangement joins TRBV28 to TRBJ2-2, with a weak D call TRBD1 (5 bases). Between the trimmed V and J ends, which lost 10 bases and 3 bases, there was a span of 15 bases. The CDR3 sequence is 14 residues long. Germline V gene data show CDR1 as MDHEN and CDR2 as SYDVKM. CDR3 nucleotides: TGTGCCACCGAATCCGACAGCTACACCGGGGAGCTGTTTTTT. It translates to CATESDSYTGELFF.

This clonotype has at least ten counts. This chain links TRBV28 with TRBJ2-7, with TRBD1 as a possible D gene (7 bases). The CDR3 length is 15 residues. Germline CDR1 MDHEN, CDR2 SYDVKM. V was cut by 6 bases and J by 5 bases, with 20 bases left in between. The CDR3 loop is CASRERIQGRHEQYV. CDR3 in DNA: TGTGCCAGCAGGGAGAGGATACAGGGGAGGCACGAGCAGTACGTC.

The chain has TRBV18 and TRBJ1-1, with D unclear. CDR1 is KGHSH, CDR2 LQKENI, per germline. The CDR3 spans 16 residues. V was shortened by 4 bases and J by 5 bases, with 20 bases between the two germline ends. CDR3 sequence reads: CASSRADLGRETEAFF. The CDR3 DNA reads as TGTGCCAGCTCACGTGCAGACTTGGGTCGGGAGACTGAAGCTTTCTTT.

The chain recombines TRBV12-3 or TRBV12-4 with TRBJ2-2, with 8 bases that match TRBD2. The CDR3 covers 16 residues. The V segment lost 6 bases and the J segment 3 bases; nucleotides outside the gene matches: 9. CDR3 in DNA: TGTGCCAGCAGCCCAAGCGGGACTAGGCACACCGGGGAGCTGTTTTTT. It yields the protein CASSPSGTRHTGELFF.

CDR3 region: CASHTGGANGYTF. In DNA, the CDR3 is TGTGCCAGCCATACCGGGGGCGCAAATGGCTACACCTTC. The chain couples TRBV9 to TRBJ1-2; weak D call: TRBD1 (6 bases). The CDR3 is made up of 13 amino acids. From germline, CDR1 is SGDLS and CDR2 YYNGEE. Trimming took off 7 bases at V and 6 bases at J, with 16 bases between the two ends.

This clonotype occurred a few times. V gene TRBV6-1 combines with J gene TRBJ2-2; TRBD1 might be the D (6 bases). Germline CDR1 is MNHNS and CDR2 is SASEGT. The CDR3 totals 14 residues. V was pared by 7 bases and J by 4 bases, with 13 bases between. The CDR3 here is CASTEQGATGELFF. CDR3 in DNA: TGTGCCAGCACCGAACAGGGAGCCACCGGGGAGCTGTTTTTT.

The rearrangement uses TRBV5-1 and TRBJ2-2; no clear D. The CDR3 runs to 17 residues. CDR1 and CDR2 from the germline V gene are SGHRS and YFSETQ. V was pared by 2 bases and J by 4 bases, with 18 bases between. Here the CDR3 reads CASSFAPHGRGTGELFF. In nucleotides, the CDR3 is TGCGCCAGCAGCTTTGCCCCCCACGGACGAGGCACCGGGGAGCTGTTTTTT.

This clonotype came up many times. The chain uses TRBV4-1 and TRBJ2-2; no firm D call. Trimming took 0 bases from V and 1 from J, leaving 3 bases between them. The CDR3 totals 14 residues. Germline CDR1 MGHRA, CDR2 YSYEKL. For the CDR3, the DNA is TGCGCCAGCAGCCAAGACAGGAACACCGGGGAGCTGTTTTTT. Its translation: CASSQDRNTGELFF.

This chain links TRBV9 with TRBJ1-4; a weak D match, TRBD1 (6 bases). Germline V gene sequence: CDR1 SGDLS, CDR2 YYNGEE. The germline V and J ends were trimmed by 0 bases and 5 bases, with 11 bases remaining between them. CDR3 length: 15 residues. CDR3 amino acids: CASSVGWDNNEKLFF. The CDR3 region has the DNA TGTGCCAGCAGCGTAGGATGGGACAACAATGAAAAACTGTTTTTT. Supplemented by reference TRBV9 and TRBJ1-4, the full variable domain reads DSGVTQTPKHLITATGQRVTLRCSPRSGDLSVYWYQQSLDQGLQFLIQYYNGEERAKGNILERFSAQQFPDLHSELNLSSLELGDSALYFCASSVGWDNNEKLFFGSGTQLSVL.

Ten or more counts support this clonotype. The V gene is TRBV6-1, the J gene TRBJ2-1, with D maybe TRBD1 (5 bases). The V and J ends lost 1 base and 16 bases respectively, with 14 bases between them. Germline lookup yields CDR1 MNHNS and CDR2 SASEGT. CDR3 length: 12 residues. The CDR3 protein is CASSEGGRVRFF. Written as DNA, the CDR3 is TGTGCCAGCAGTGAAGGCGGCAGGGTCCGATTCTTC.

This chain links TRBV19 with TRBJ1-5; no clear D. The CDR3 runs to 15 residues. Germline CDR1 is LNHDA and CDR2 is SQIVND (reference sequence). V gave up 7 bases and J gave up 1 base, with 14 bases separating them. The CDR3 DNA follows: TGTGCCAGTAATCCAGATCCATCAAGCAATCAGCCCCAGCATTTT. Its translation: CASNPDPSSNQPQHF.

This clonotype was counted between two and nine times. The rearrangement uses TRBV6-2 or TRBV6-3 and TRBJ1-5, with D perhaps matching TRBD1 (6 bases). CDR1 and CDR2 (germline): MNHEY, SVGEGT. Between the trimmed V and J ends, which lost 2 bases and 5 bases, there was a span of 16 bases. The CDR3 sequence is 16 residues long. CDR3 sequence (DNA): TGTGCCAGCAGTTACGGGGATACAGGGCTTTATCAGCCCCAGCATTTT. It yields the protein CASSYGDTGLYQPQHF.

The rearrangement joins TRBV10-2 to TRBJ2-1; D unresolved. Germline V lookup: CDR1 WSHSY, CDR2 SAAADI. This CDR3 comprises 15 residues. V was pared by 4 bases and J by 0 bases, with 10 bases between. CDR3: CASSVPASSYNEQFF. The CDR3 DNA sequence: TGCGCCAGCAGTGTCCCAGCGAGCTCCTACAATGAGCAGTTCTTC.

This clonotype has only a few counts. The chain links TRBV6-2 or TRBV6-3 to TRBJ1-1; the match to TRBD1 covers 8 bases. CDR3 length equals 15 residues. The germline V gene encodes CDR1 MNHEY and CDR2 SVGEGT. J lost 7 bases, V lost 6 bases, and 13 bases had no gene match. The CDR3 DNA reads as TGTGCCAGCAGATCTCTCGGGACAGGATTGATTGAAGCTTTCTTT. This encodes CASRSLGTGLIEAFF.

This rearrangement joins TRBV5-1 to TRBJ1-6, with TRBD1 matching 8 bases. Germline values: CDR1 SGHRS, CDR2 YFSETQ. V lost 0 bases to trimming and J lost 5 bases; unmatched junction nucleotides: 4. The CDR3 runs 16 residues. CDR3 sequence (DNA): TGCGCCAGCAGCTTGGAGGAACAGGGGGATAATTCACCCCTCCACTTT. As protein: CASSLEEQGDNSPLHF.

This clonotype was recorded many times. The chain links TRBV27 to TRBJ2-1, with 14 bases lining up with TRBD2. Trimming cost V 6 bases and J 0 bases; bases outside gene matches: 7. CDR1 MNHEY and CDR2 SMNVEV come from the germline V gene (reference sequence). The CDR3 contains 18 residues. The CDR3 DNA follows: TGTGCCAGCAGCCCGGGACTAGCGGGGGTCCTCTCCTACAATGAGCAGTTCTTC. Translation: CASSPGLAGVLSYNEQFF.

The CDR3, as DNA: TGTGCCAGCAGTTACCCCTATCGTGAGCAGTACTTC. Its translation: CASSYPYREQYF. The chain employs TRBV6-2 or TRBV6-3 and TRBJ2-7; D call uncertain. Germline V gene data show CDR1 as MNHEY and CDR2 as SVGEGT. V lost 2 bases, J lost 7 bases, and 9 bases lay in between. The CDR3 runs to 12 residues.

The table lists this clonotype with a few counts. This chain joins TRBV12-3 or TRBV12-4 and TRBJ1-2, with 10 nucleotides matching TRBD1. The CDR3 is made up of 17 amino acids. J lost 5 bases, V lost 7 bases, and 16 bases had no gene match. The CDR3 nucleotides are TGTGCCAGCACGTCATCCTCCGGGACAGGGGTAGGGTATGGCTACACCTTC. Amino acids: CASTSSSGTGVGYGYTF.

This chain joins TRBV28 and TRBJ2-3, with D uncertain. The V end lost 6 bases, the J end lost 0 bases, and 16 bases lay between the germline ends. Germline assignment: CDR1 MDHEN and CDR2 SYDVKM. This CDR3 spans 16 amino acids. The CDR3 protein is CASSRWTGLSTDTQYF. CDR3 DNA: TGTGCCAGCAGCCGCTGGACCGGGCTTAGCACAGATACGCAGTATTTT.

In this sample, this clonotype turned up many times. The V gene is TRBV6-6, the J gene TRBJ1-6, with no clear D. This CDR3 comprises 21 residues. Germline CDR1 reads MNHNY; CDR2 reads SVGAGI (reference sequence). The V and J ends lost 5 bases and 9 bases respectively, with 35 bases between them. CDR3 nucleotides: TGTGCCAGCAGTGCCGGGCCCCCGAAGGATGTTTGGGCGCGCTGGGGTTCACCCCTCCACTTT. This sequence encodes CASSAGPPKDVWARWGSPLHF.

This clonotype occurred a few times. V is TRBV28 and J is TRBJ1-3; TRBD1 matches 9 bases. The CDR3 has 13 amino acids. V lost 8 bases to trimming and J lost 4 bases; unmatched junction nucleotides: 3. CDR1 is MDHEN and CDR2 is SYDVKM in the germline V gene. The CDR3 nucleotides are TGTGCCAGCTTTGGGACAGGGGGAAACACCATATATTTT. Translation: CASFGTGGNTIYF.

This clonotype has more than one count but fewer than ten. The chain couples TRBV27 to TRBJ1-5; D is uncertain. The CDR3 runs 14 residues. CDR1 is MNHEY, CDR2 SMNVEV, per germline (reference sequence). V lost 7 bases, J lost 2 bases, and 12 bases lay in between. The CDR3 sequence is CASTTVVGNQPQHF. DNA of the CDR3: TGTGCCAGCACTACGGTGGTGGGCAATCAGCCCCAGCATTTT.